One sample yielded the 23 T cell receptor beta chains listed below, sequenced in a study of T cell responses to AZD1222 COVID-19 vaccine. The repertoire was sequenced with immunoSEQ multiplex PCR; TCRdb's copy has only in-frame clones and lacks some. The table lists about 160,000 clones, 92% of them singletons, with around 1% in the top ten. The sample here was peripheral blood, taken 28 days after the second AZD1222 dose. The receptor set was obtained from an adult who received the AZD1222 COVID-19 vaccine.

This clone was detected only once. The chain recombines TRBV5-1 with TRBJ1-6, with D maybe TRBD1 (6 bases). CDR1 is SGHRS and CDR2 is YFSETQ in the germline V gene. The V end lost 2 bases, the J end lost 5 bases, and 14 bases lay between the germline ends. The CDR3 consists of 16 residues. The CDR3 DNA reads as TGCGCCAGCAGCTTAGATTCGACAGGAAATAATTCACCCCTCCACTTT. It yields the protein CASSLDSTGNNSPLHF. The full variable domain, rest sourced from reference TRBV5-1 and TRBJ1-6, is KAGVTQTPRYLIKTRGQQVTLSCSPISGHRSVSWYQQTPGQGLQFLFEYFSETQRNKGNFPGRFSGRQFSNSRSEMNVSTLELGDSALYLCASSLDSTGNNSPLHFGNGTRLTVT.

CDR3: CASSLGTGIMNTEAFF. CDR3 sequence (DNA): TGTGCCAGCAGCCTAGGGACAGGAATTATGAACACTGAAGCTTTCTTT. The chain links TRBV5-4 to TRBJ1-1; 8 nucleotides agree with TRBD1. V lost 4 bases, J lost 0 bases, and 8 bases stayed unmatched. The CDR3 is 16 amino acids. Germline assignment: CDR1 SGHNT and CDR2 YYREEE (reference sequence).

This sequence joins TRBV6-5 and TRBJ1-1, with D possibly being TRBD1 (5 bases). Germline-derived CDR1 and CDR2 are MNHEY and SVGAGI. The CDR3 has 16 amino acids. The ends were cut back, 0 bases at V and 1 base at J, with 12 bases in the middle. This CDR3 reads CASSYSIGGANTEAFF. CDR3 bases: TGTGCCAGCAGTTACTCGATAGGAGGGGCGAACACTGAAGCTTTCTTT.

This chain connects TRBV10-2 to TRBJ1-6; 8 nucleotides line up with TRBD1. Germline-derived CDR1 and CDR2 are WSHSY and SAAADI. This CDR3 spans 16 amino acids. Losses at the gene ends were 5 bases for V and 2 bases for J; bases not matched to a gene: 5. This CDR3 is CASSRTGQPYNSPLHF. DNA for the CDR3: TGCGCCAGCAGTAGGACAGGGCAACCCTATAATTCACCCCTCCACTTT.

The V call is TRBV6-1, the J call TRBJ2-1, with TRBD2 matching 7 bases. V shed 0 bases and J 7 bases; nucleotides not matched to a gene: 12. The CDR3 loop spans 17 amino acids. Germline V gives CDR1 MNHNS, CDR2 SASEGT. CDR3 DNA: TGTGCCAGCAGTGAAGCCTCATTGGGGGGGTGGTGGAATGAGCAGTTCTTC. This encodes CASSEASLGGWWNEQFF.

The chain recombines TRBV7-8 with TRBJ2-3, with 10 positions matching TRBD2. The trim removed 2 bases at V and 6 bases at J, leaving 2 bases unmatched. The germline gives CDR1 SGHVS, CDR2 FQNEAQ. The CDR3 loop spans 14 amino acids. The CDR3 loop is CASSLLAGVDTQYF. The CDR3 DNA sequence: TGTGCCAGCAGCTTACTAGCGGGGGTTGATACGCAGTATTTT.

The rearrangement uses TRBV5-1 and TRBJ1-2; TRBD1 matches 8 bases. The CDR3 spans 17 residues. The germline CDR1 and CDR2 sequences are SGHRS and YFSETQ. Trimming at V came to 3 bases and at J to 8 bases, leaving 18 bases not matched to a gene. The CDR3 DNA reads TGCGCCAGCAGCTCGAGTGGACAGGGCGGAATGCAAGGCGGCTACACCTTC. Translating gives CASSSSGQGGMQGGYTF.

This chain joins TRBV14 and TRBJ2-5, with 8 bases fitting TRBD1. CDR1 and CDR2 (germline): SGHDN, FVKESK. Trimming removed 6 bases from V and 5 bases from J; junction bases left unmatched: 5. The CDR3 runs to 13 residues. The CDR3 region is CASRPTGVETQYF. CDR3 nucleotide sequence: TGTGCCAGCAGACCGACAGGGGTGGAGACCCAGTACTTC.

The rearrangement joins TRBV6-5 to TRBJ2-2, with D possibly TRBD2 on 5 matching bases. The CDR3 contains 15 residues. Germline values: CDR1 MNHEY, CDR2 SVGAGI. Trimming left V 5 bases short and J 2 bases short, with 12 bases between. Here the CDR3 reads CASSRGTLNTGELFF. The CDR3 DNA sequence: TGTGCCAGCAGTCGGGGTACCCTCAACACCGGGGAGCTGTTTTTT.

The table lists this clone with a count of one. V gene TRBV11-2 combines with J gene TRBJ1-1; D gene ambiguous. Germline V lookup: CDR1 SGHAT, CDR2 FQNNGV. The ends were cut back, 5 bases at V and 1 base at J, with 11 bases in the middle. The CDR3 has 14 amino acids. The CDR3 spells CASSPPLENTEAFF. Here the CDR3 DNA reads TGTGCCAGCAGCCCCCCGCTTGAGAACACTGAAGCTTTCTTT.

The rearrangement uses TRBV2 and TRBJ2-3; the match to TRBD2 covers 15 bases. The CDR3 runs to 19 residues. V was pared by 4 bases and J by 1 base, with 9 bases of the junction left unmatched. The V gene's germline CDR1 is SNHLY and CDR2 FYNNEI. CDR3 loop: CASSVRTSGGAAGTDTQYF. The CDR3 coding sequence is TGTGCCAGCAGTGTCCGGACTAGCGGGGGGGCGGCTGGCACAGATACGCAGTATTTT.

The rearrangement joins TRBV4-2 to TRBJ2-5; D could derive from TRBD1 or TRBD2 (5 bases each). Germline V lookup: CDR1 LGHNA, CDR2 YNFKEQ. This CDR3 spans 14 amino acids. Trimming removed 1 base at V and 4 bases at J, with 10 bases between. The CDR3 nucleotides read TGTGCCAGCAGCCAAGCCGGGACCAGAGAGACCCAGTACTTC. It yields the protein CASSQAGTRETQYF.

This chain links TRBV27 with TRBJ1-2; 7 nucleotides line up with TRBD1. CDR3 length: 15 amino acids. J was trimmed by 8 bases and V by 6 bases; bases with no gene match: 15. Germline V gives CDR1 MNHEY, CDR2 SMNVEV (reference sequence). CDR3 nucleotides: TGTGCCAGCAGCCAGAGCGGGACAGAGCTGATGGGCTACACCTTC. This codes for CASSQSGTELMGYTF.

This sequence joins TRBV5-1 and TRBJ1-4; D gene uncertain. Germline V gene sequence: CDR1 SGHRS, CDR2 YFSETQ. The CDR3 length is 15 residues. V dropped 1 base and J dropped 8 bases, with 15 bases sitting between them. CDR3 amino acids: CASSLLPAGQEKLFF. In DNA form, the CDR3 reads TGCGCCAGCAGCTTGTTGCCAGCCGGTCAAGAAAAACTGTTTTTT.

The chain recombines TRBV30 with TRBJ2-7, with D possibly TRBD1 on 6 matching bases. There are 13 residues in the CDR3. Looked up from germline, CDR1 is GTSNPN and CDR2 is SVGIG (reference sequence). V was shortened by 4 bases and J by 6 bases, with 16 bases between the two germline ends. The chain's CDR3 is CAWNRAHKGEQYF. The CDR3, as DNA: TGTGCCTGGAACAGGGCGCACAAGGGCGAGCAGTACTTC.

This chain links TRBV19 with TRBJ2-1, with no clear D. Trimming removed 5 bases from V and 4 bases from J, with 15 bases in between. Germline CDR1 and CDR2: LNHDA and SQIVND (reference sequence). CDR3 length: 15 amino acids. The CDR3 nucleotides read TGTGCCAGTAGTCTCCGACGGATTCTATACAATGAGCAGTTCTTC. It specifies CASSLRRILYNEQFF.

This rearrangement joins TRBV11-2 to TRBJ1-1; D is uncertain. In germline, CDR1 is SGHAT, CDR2 FQNNGV. The length of the CDR3 is 14 residues. Trimming took 1 base from V and 6 from J, leaving 12 bases between them. The CDR3 protein is CASSLVLGSAEAFF. The CDR3 region has the DNA TGTGCCAGCAGCTTAGTTTTAGGGAGTGCTGAAGCTTTCTTT.

The table lists this clone with a count of one. CDR3 nucleotide sequence: TGTGCCAGCAGTTACAGGTTGGACGCCGGGGAGCTGTTTTTT. Protein product: CASSYRLDAGELFF. This chain connects TRBV6-5 to TRBJ2-2, with D unresolved. The CDR3 contains 14 residues. Germline V gene lookup returns CDR1 MNHEY and CDR2 SVGAGI. Trimming took off 2 bases at V and 6 bases at J, with 10 bases between the two ends.

This clone was picked up one time. V is TRBV6-5 and J is TRBJ2-1, with a possible D match to TRBD1 (6 bases). Germline-derived CDR1 and CDR2 are MNHEY and SVGAGI. Trimming pared 2 bases from V and 7 bases from J, leaving 12 bases between. The CDR3 covers 14 residues. The CDR3 DNA sequence: TGTGCCAGCAGTTACAGACAGGCTAATAATGAGCAGTTCTTC. This translates into CASSYRQANNEQFF.

This chain links TRBV6-6 with TRBJ2-1; 8 positions match TRBD2. V gave up 2 bases and J gave up 8 bases; unmatched junction bases: 8. Germline V gene sequence: CDR1 MNHNY, CDR2 SVGAGI (reference sequence). The CDR3 length is 15 residues. CDR3 protein: CASSYPGRGLDEQFF. As DNA, the CDR3 is TGTGCCAGCAGTTACCCCGGGAGGGGTCTCGATGAGCAGTTCTTC.

The chain employs TRBV12-3 or TRBV12-4 and TRBJ2-3; possible D gene TRBD1, 5 bases. Deletions cut 3 bases from V and 14 bases from J, with 15 bases between. This CDR3 has 12 residues. The DNA for the CDR3 is TGTGCCAGCAGTTTTGACAGATTTCTGTCGTATTTT. This sequence encodes CASSFDRFLSYF.

This sequence joins TRBV20-1 and TRBJ2-7; no clear D. This CDR3 has 11 amino acids. Germline V gene lookup returns CDR1 DFQATT and CDR2 SNEGSKA (reference sequence). Trimming left V 3 bases short and J 3 bases short, with 6 bases between. CDR3 in amino acids: CSASSGYEQYF. In DNA, the CDR3 is TGCAGTGCTAGTTCGGGCTACGAGCAGTACTTC.

In this sample, this clone turned up once. The CDR3 DNA reads TGTGCCAGCAGACGGACACCCCAAGAGACCCAGTACTTC. Its translation is CASRRTPQETQYF. This chain links TRBV6-5 with TRBJ2-5; TRBD1 might be the D (5 bases). CDR1 and CDR2 from the germline V gene are MNHEY and SVGAGI. This CDR3 region has 13 residues. V was clipped by 6 bases and J by 1 base, with 9 bases between them.